A single sample is the source of the 8 T cell receptor beta chains below, sequenced in a study of shared clonotypes between healthy human individuals. Using immunoSEQ multiplex PCR, the repertoire was profiled, and TCRdb retains in-frame clones only, with some absent. The table records about 2.3 million clones, more than 85% of them present only once. Input material: naive CD4+ T cells from PBMCs. The sample's subset: CD45RA+ positively selected. Receptor source: a man between 18 and 35 years old in good health. Some clones in this sample may be carry-over from other donors' samples.

The chain recombines TRBV7-9 with TRBJ2-7; D is unresolved. The V end was cut by 5 bases, the J end by 2 bases, with 19 bases between. The CDR3 is 16 residues long. Germline V gives CDR1 SEHNR, CDR2 FQNEAQ (reference sequence). CDR3 amino acids: CASSPVATLGTYEQYF. The CDR3 DNA sequence: TGTGCCAGCAGCCCCGTGGCGACACTCGGCACCTACGAGCAGTACTTC. Together with reference TRBV7-9 and TRBJ2-7, the CDR3 gives the full variable domain: DTGVSQNPRHKITKRGQNVTFRCDPISEHNRLYWYRQTLGQGPEFLTYFQNEAQLEKSRLLSDRFSAERPKGSFSTLEIQRTEQGDSAMYLCASSPVATLGTYEQYFGPGTRLTVT.

The rearrangement joins TRBV7-8 to TRBJ2-7, with 7 bases identical to TRBD2. The CDR3 loop spans 16 amino acids. From germline, CDR1 is SGHVS and CDR2 FQNEAQ. V dropped 5 bases and J dropped 3; count of bases not matched to a gene: 13. CDR3 DNA: TGTGCCAGCAGCCCTCGTCGGGCTAGCGGAAGCTACGAGCAGTACTTC. Translating gives CASSPRRASGSYEQYF.

V usage is TRBV4-1 and J usage is TRBJ2-7; weak D call: TRBD1 (5 bases). Trimming stripped 4 bases from V and 0 bases from J, with 16 bases between. The CDR3 is 16 amino acids. CDR1 and CDR2 from the germline V gene are MGHRA and YSYEKL. DNA of the CDR3: TGCGCCAGCAGCCGCCGAACGGACACCAACTCCTACGAGCAGTACTTC. This translates into CASSRRTDTNSYEQYF.

A note on this clone: Other DNA sequences within the sample encode an identical CDR3. V is TRBV5-1 and J is TRBJ1-1; TRBD1 might be the D (5 bases). The V end was cut by 0 bases, the J end by 5 bases, with 11 bases between. CDR3 length: 14 residues. Germline V CDR1 and CDR2: SGHRS, YFSETQ. CDR3 sequence reads: CASSLAGGGTEAFF. The DNA of the CDR3 is TGCGCCAGCAGCTTGGCTGGTGGGGGGACTGAAGCTTTCTTT.

This clone showed up just once. The chain links TRBV28 to TRBJ2-1; 7 bases are shared with TRBD1. Germline trimming cut 6 bases from V and 2 bases from J; bases unmatched to any gene: 10. Per the germline V gene, CDR1 is MDHEN and CDR2 is SYDVKM. The length of the CDR3 is 16 residues. The CDR3 is CASSHPTGSPYNEQFF. DNA of the CDR3: TGTGCCAGCAGCCATCCGACAGGGAGTCCCTACAATGAGCAGTTCTTC.

The chain links TRBV5-6 to TRBJ2-1; 7 bases map to TRBD2. The CDR3 has 17 amino acids. Germline-derived CDR1 and CDR2 are SGHDT and YYEEEE. V was pared by 1 base and J by 3 bases, with 10 bases of the junction left unmatched. The CDR3 DNA reads TGTGCCAGCAGCTTGCAGGGCGGGAGCATCATCTACAATGAGCAGTTCTTC. This gives the protein CASSLQGGSIIYNEQFF.

The chain joins TRBV27 to TRBJ1-2, with 9 bases fitting TRBD1. This CDR3 is built from 13 residues. V lost 6 bases to trimming and J lost 8 bases; unmatched junction nucleotides: 7. Germline V lookup: CDR1 MNHEY, CDR2 SMNVEV (reference sequence). The CDR3 DNA reads as TGTGCCAGCAGGCGTACAGGGGGCAGGGGCTACACCTTC. Its protein product is CASRRTGGRGYTF.

This clone was observed once. V and J are TRBV19 and TRBJ2-5; tentatively, D is TRBD2 (5 bases). The ends were cut back, 2 bases at V and 2 bases at J, with 12 bases in the middle. Germline V gives CDR1 LNHDA, CDR2 SQIVND (reference sequence). The CDR3 length is 15 residues. The CDR3 region has the DNA TGTGCCAGTAGTATATGGTCTAGCCCACAAGAGACCCAGTACTTC. Amino acid sequence: CASSIWSSPQETQYF.